The source of this T cell receptor beta chain is a study of CXCR3-negative and CXCR3-positive naive CD8 T cells. Study background: Sequencing gave 120 million to 150 million TRB reads overall, about 1.5 +/- 0.3 million per library. Regarding the study as a whole: CXCR3-positive naive cells had more hydrophobic TRB CDR3s than CXCR3-negative naive cells. Surface CD5 was comparable between naive subsets; TCR strength was inferred from TRB CDR3 properties.

About this clonotype itself: The target antigen is unknown.

All TRB cDNA libraries came from 5' RACE performed with UMI labels. TCRdb re-called the 5' RACE reads, yielding one record per CDR3 amino acid sequence without DNA. The table lists roughly 7,300 distinct CDR3 sequences, with 1.3% in the top ten. The CDR3 is made up of 14 amino acids. Germline V gene data show CDR1 as DFQATT and CDR2 as SNEGSKA (reference sequence). All CD8+ T cell subsets were sorted in triplicate at 300,000 cells each. This chain links TRBV20-1 with TRBJ2-3; the TCRdb call, TRBD1, lacks DNA for checking. Sequenced sample: naive CXCR3+ CD8+ T cells from blood. As for subset: CD45RO-CCR7+CD27+CD95- naive CD8+ T cells expressing CXCR3 (TNR3+). This TCR was sampled from a human donor in good health. Some clones in this sample may be carry-over from other donors' samples. CDR3 amino acids: CSASGTESTDTQYF.